One sample yielded the 23 T cell receptor beta chains listed below, sequenced in a study of blood T cells in healthy people across ages. PCR was performed a second time for roughly 7 to 11 cycles using a sample-barcoded 5' primer and a J-beta primer mix. TCRdb passed the 5' RACE reads through MiXCR, listing each CDR3 protein once. The sample lists about 650,000 distinct CDR3 sequences, 40% to 65% seen once, with about 13% in the top ten. Material: blood. These receptors originate from a woman older than 75 in good health.

This clonotype has at least ten counts. The chain recombines TRBV3-1 with TRBJ2-7, with a weak D call TRBD2 (6 bases). The length of the CDR3 is 16 residues. Germline lookup yields CDR1 LGHDT and CDR2 YNNKEL (reference sequence). V was clipped by 1 base and J by 3 bases, with 16 bases between them. CDR3 in amino acids: CASSQVSQRANYEQYF. In DNA form, the CDR3 reads TGTGCCAGCAGCCAAGTTAGCCAGCGGGCTAACTACGAGCAGTACTTC.

The genes are TRBV7-6 and TRBJ2-7, with 12 nucleotides matching TRBD2. Trimming cost V 1 base and J 0 bases; bases outside gene matches: 7. Germline V gives CDR1 SGHVS, CDR2 FNYEAQ. The CDR3 is made up of 18 amino acids. Written as DNA, the CDR3 is TGTGCCAGCAGCTTAGTGTCCGGGACTAGCGGGTGCTCCTACGAGCAGTACTTC. Amino acids: CASSLVSGTSGCSYEQYF.

V and J are TRBV11-2 and TRBJ2-7; perhaps TRBD2 as D (6 bases). CDR1 and CDR2 (germline): SGHAT, FQNNGV. The CDR3 consists of 14 residues. V lost 5 bases and J lost 3, with 14 bases in between. The CDR3 DNA is TGTGCCAGCAGCCCCCAACCGACTAGCTACGAGCAGTACTTC. This encodes CASSPQPTSYEQYF.

The CDR3 bases are TGTGCCAGCAGTGGGGAGCGTGGCGGGGAGCTGTTTTTT. It is translated as CASSGERGGELFF. V gene TRBV6-4 combines with J gene TRBJ2-2; D might be TRBD2 (5 bases). V shed 4 bases and J shed 7 bases, with 10 bases lying between them. Per the germline V gene, CDR1 is MRHNA and CDR2 is SNTAGT. This CDR3 has 13 residues.

Only one count was recorded for this clonotype. A much larger clone differs from this one at a single base, so this may be a read error. This sequence joins TRBV5-1 and TRBJ1-4; 7 bases line up with TRBD1. CDR1 and CDR2 from the germline V gene are SGHRS and YFSETQ. After removal of 0 bases from V and 5 bases from J, the junction contained 4 bases not matched to a gene. This CDR3 spans 15 amino acids. The CDR3 DNA follows: TGCGCCAGCAGCTTGGTAGGGACAGTAAATGAAAAACTGTTTTTT. This encodes CASSLVGTVNEKLFF.

In this sample, this clonotype turned up a few times. The chain couples TRBV20-1 to TRBJ2-3; D call uncertain. The CDR3 has 11 amino acids. V was clipped by 6 bases and J by 8 bases, with 12 bases between them. Germline V gene sequence: CDR1 DFQATT, CDR2 SNEGSKA (reference sequence). Written as DNA, the CDR3 is TGCAGTGCCGAACGGGCAGGTACGCAGTATTTT. Protein product: CSAERAGTQYF.

This clonotype has only one observation. The rearrangement uses TRBV6-5 and TRBJ1-2; no definite D call. V lost 0 bases, J lost 2 bases, and 10 bases lay in between. The CDR3 extends over 15 amino acids. The V gene's germline CDR1 is MNHEY and CDR2 SVGAGI. CDR3 sequence: CASSYSGRSNYGYTF. CDR3 in DNA: TGTGCCAGCAGTTACTCGGGCAGGTCAAACTATGGCTACACCTTC.

The rearrangement links TRBV7-8 to TRBJ1-2, with no clear D. Trimming pared 1 base from V and 8 bases from J, leaving 5 bases between. The CDR3 length is 11 residues. Per the germline V gene, CDR1 is SGHVS and CDR2 is FQNEAQ. The CDR3 nucleotides are TGTGCCAGCAGCTTAGGTGCGGGCTACACCTTC. Translating it yields CASSLGAGYTF. Full variable domain (missing parts from reference TRBV7-8 and TRBJ1-2): GAGVSQSPRYKVAKRGQDVALRCDPISGHVSLFWYQQALGQGPEFLTYFQNEAQLDKSGLPSDRFFAERPEGSVSTLKIQRTQQEDSAVYLCASSLGAGYTFGSGTRLTVV.

The rearrangement joins TRBV20-1 to TRBJ2-1; 9 bases fit TRBD2. J was trimmed by 4 bases and V by 0 bases; bases with no gene match: 10. The CDR3 runs to 17 residues. Germline values: CDR1 DFQATT, CDR2 SNEGSKA (reference sequence). The CDR3 sequence: CSARDLRRGGGYNEQFF. The CDR3 DNA reads TGCAGTGCTAGAGATTTGAGGCGGGGGGGCGGGTACAATGAGCAGTTCTTC.

The chain uses TRBV2 and TRBJ2-1, with a weak D call TRBD2 (7 bases). From germline, CDR1 is SNHLY and CDR2 FYNNEI. Trimming took 6 bases from V and 2 from J, leaving 14 bases between them. CDR3 length equals 15 residues. The CDR3 loop is CASSRGGGPYNEQFF. For the CDR3, the DNA is TGTGCCAGCAGCCGAGGGGGGGGGCCCTACAATGAGCAGTTCTTC.

CDR3 DNA: TGCAGCGTTGAAAGTAGCGGGGAGCCCGATACGCAGTATTTT. The encoded protein is CSVESSGEPDTQYF. V gene TRBV29-1 combines with J gene TRBJ2-3; 8 positions match TRBD2. The J segment lost 6 bases and the V segment lost 2 bases, leaving 7 bases of the junction unmatched. CDR1 and CDR2 (germline): SQVTM, ANQGSEA. The CDR3 consists of 14 residues.

This sequence joins TRBV7-2 and TRBJ2-1, with 9 bases aligning to TRBD1. Germline V gives CDR1 SGHTA, CDR2 FQGNSA. The CDR3 loop spans 12 amino acids. The V gene end was trimmed by 5 bases and the J gene end by 15 bases; junction bases not matched to a gene: 8. The CDR3 region is CASSPGTGFGFF. Written as DNA, the CDR3 is TGTGCCAGCAGCCCAGGGACAGGGTTTGGGTTCTTC.

This clonotype was detected once. V and J are TRBV7-2 and TRBJ2-3; D is unclear. The V end was cut by 0 bases, the J end by 1 base, with 8 bases between. Germline V gives CDR1 SGHTA, CDR2 FQGNSA. The CDR3 spans 15 residues. The CDR3 loop reads CASSLAGQRTDTQYF. For the CDR3, the DNA is TGTGCCAGCAGCTTAGCCGGGCAACGCACAGATACGCAGTATTTT.

This clonotype was picked up many times. This rearrangement joins TRBV7-8 to TRBJ2-3; 10 bases match TRBD2. The CDR3 extends over 15 amino acids. After removal of 5 bases from V and 6 bases from J, the junction contained 8 bases not matched to a gene. Germline V CDR1 and CDR2: SGHVS, FQNEAQ. This chain's CDR3 is CASSMGLASLDTQYF. The DNA for the CDR3 is TGTGCCAGCAGCATGGGACTAGCGAGTCTCGATACGCAGTATTTT.

In nucleotides, the CDR3 is TGTGCCAGCACCCGGACTAGCGGGAGCGTCTACGAGCAGTACTTC. As protein: CASTRTSGSVYEQYF. This chain joins TRBV6-6 and TRBJ2-7, with 13 bases aligning to TRBD2. The germline V gene has CDR1 MNHNY and CDR2 SVGAGI (reference sequence). The J segment lost 3 bases and the V segment lost 7 bases, leaving 6 bases of the junction unmatched. This CDR3 has 15 amino acids.

In its sample, this clonotype was seen many times. The CDR3, as DNA: TGCAGTGCTAGTGGGCAATGGTACCAAGAGACCCAGTACTTC. This translates into CSASGQWYQETQYF. The chain carries TRBV20-1 and TRBJ2-5, with unresolved D. Trimming took 3 bases from V and 0 from J, leaving 11 bases between them. CDR1 is DFQATT, CDR2 SNEGSKA, per germline (reference sequence). This CDR3 comprises 14 residues.

As concerns this clonotype: A read error may explain this, as a much larger clone is one base away. The chain uses TRBV20-1 and TRBJ2-7, with 8 bases fitting TRBD1. J was trimmed by 7 bases and V by 0 bases; bases with no gene match: 14. This CDR3 is 16 amino acids long. Germline V gene sequence: CDR1 DFQATT, CDR2 SNEGSKA (reference sequence). DNA of the CDR3: TGCAGTGCTAGAGATCCGGAGACAGGGGTGAGAAATGAGCAGTACTTC. It specifies CSARDPETGVRNEQYF.

This chain uses TRBV4-1 with TRBJ2-5; D is ambiguous. This CDR3 spans 14 amino acids. The germline V gene has CDR1 MGHRA and CDR2 YSYEKL. V lost 1 base, J lost 2 bases, and 8 bases lay in between. The CDR3 region has the DNA TGCGCCAGCAGCCAAGGGACGGAGCAAGAGACCCAGTACTTC. It codes for CASSQGTEQETQYF.

The chain uses TRBV14 and TRBJ2-1; D is perhaps TRBD2 (6 bases). This CDR3 spans 16 amino acids. Germline CDR1 SGHDN, CDR2 FVKESK. The ends were cut back, 4 bases at V and 7 bases at J, with 20 bases in the middle. The chain's CDR3 is CASSRLGGGELNEQFF. The CDR3, as DNA: TGTGCCAGCAGCCGCCTAGGAGGCGGGGAACTTAATGAGCAGTTCTTC.

A remark on this clonotype: A much larger clonotype is one base distant, so this may be a read error. The CDR3 loop is CASILQGILYEQYF. The CDR3 DNA is TGTGCCAGCATCTTACAGGGAATACTCTACGAGCAGTACTTC. V usage is TRBV13 and J usage is TRBJ2-7, with D perhaps TRBD1 (6 bases). Per the germline V gene, CDR1 is PRHDT and CDR2 is FYEKMQ (reference sequence). CDR3 length: 14 residues.

This clonotype was observed many times. J is TRBJ2-5 and V is TRBV28; maybe TRBD2 (6 bases). The CDR3 is made up of 14 amino acids. Germline values: CDR1 MDHEN, CDR2 SYDVKM. Trimming stripped 5 bases from V and 2 bases from J, with 12 bases between. CDR3 amino acids: CASSQLGGQETQYF. The CDR3 bases are TGTGCCAGCAGTCAGCTTGGGGGGCAAGAGACCCAGTACTTC.

This clonotype was picked up many times. The genes are TRBV10-3 and TRBJ2-3, with 7 bases that match TRBD2. Germline CDR1 and CDR2: ENHRY and SYGVKD. The CDR3 runs 15 residues. Losses at the gene ends were 5 bases for V and 1 base for J; bases not matched to a gene: 6. CDR3 nucleotides: TGTGCCATCAGTTGGCGGGAGCGGGGCACAGATACGCAGTATTTT. It codes for CAISWRERGTDTQYF.

This clonotype occurred once. This may be a read error: a much more frequent sequence differs by one nucleotide. This chain connects TRBV5-1 to TRBJ2-1, with TRBD1 matching over 8 bases. V shed 4 bases, J shed 2 bases, and the junction held 2 bases outside the gene matches. Germline assignment: CDR1 SGHRS and CDR2 YFSETQ. The length of the CDR3 is 14 residues. The CDR3 DNA reads TGCGCCAGCAGCCCGACAGGGGCCTACAATGAGCAGTTCTTC. Protein: CASSPTGAYNEQFF.